These T cell receptor beta chains were read from a single sample in a study of cytomegalovirus exposure and HLA in healthy donors. Data came from immunoSEQ multiplex PCR; TCRdb stores just in-frame clones and leaves some out. The profile shows approximately 180,000 clones, approximately 80% of them singletons. Input material: PBMCs. Receptor source: a young woman in good health and CMV-seronegative. The CDR3 runs from the conserved cysteine through the conserved F or W. A D gene is named only where the DNA matches it firmly. The size entry is marked missing in some rows and otherwise reads once, few, many or a size class.

size	V	D	J	DNA	CDR3
.	TRBV11-2	.	TRBJ1-1	TGTGCCAGCACCTTTCAGGGAAGCACTGAAGCTTTCTTT	CASTFQGSTEAFF
once	TRBV19	TRBD2	TRBJ2-1	TGTGCCAGTAGTAGGGGACTAGCGGGAGGGCAACCACCCTACAATGAGCAGTTCTTC	CASSRGLAGGQPPYNEQFF
.	TRBV9	TRBD2	TRBJ2-1	TGTGCCAGCAGCGTAGGGACTAGCGGGAGTCATGAGCAGTTCTTC	CASSVGTSGSHEQFF
.	TRBV6-6	.	TRBJ2-1	TGTGCCAGCAGTTACTCGGTACAGGGTATTCACAATGAGCAGTTCTTC	CASSYSVQGIHNEQFF
.	TRBV9	TRBD2	TRBJ2-3	TGTGCCAGCAGCCCACGGCGTGGCGGGAGGGCCTTCCCCCCCACAGATACGCAGTATTTT	CASSPRRGGRAFPPTDTQYF
.	TRBV5-4	.	TRBJ2-7	TGTGCCAGCAGTTCGAAGAACCTCGGGGAGCAGTACTTC	CASSSKNLGEQYF
.	TRBV7-9	TRBD2	TRBJ2-7	TGTTCCAGCAGCTCACAACTAGCGGGGTCCTACGAGCAGTACTTC	CSSSSQLAGSYEQYF
once	TRBV10-3	TRBD1	TRBJ2-1	TGTGCCATCAATATCGGGACAGGGACAACCTACAATGAGCAGTTCTTC	CAINIGTGTTYNEQFF
once	TRBV5-5	.	TRBJ2-2	TGTGCCAGCAGCTTGAAAGGGGCTGACACCGGGGAGCTGTTTTTT	CASSLKGADTGELFF
.	TRBV7-9	.	TRBJ2-6	TGTGCCAGCAGCTCCAGTCCCGGAGGGGACCCCGTCCTGACTTTC	CASSSSPGGDPVLTF
.	TRBV30	.	TRBJ1-5	TGTGCCTGGAGCTCAGTCAATCAGCCCCAGCATTTT	CAWSSVNQPQHF
.	TRBV28	.	TRBJ1-4	TGTGCCAGCAGTTCCCCCTCAGGAGAAAAACTGTTTTTT	CASSSPSGEKLFF